This T cell receptor (beta chain) was captured in a study of CD8 T cells in Susac syndrome. Germline V gives CDR1 SGHVS, CDR2 FNYEAQ. The CDR3 totals 17 residues. V was clipped by 3 bases and J by 0 bases, with 15 bases between them. FACS was used to enrich TEMRA cells, whereas the CD8+ and CD4+ T cells were obtained by negative isolation. When the RNA was reverse transcribed, random hexamers were used with an input of roughly 0.45 to 1 ug. A single record per CDR3 protein comes from TCRdb applying MiXCR to the immunoSEQ multiplex PCR reads. The sample consists of about 69,000 distinct CDR3 sequences, 90% to 95% of them appearing once.

The J gene is TRBJ2-1, the V gene TRBV7-6; maybe TRBD1 (7 bases). This receptor was identified in a human donor with multiple sclerosis. The sample comprised CD8+ T cells from PBMCs. CDR3 sequence: CASSLQGGLSSYNEQFF. DNA for the CDR3: TGTGCCAGCAGCTTGCAGGGGGGCCTGAGCTCCTACAATGAGCAGTTCTTC.